One T cell receptor (beta chain) is described in this entry. This entry belongs to a study of T cell changes during pregnancy in multiple sclerosis. In germline, CDR1 is MGHRA, CDR2 YSYEKL. The CDR3 consists of 13 residues. Between the trimmed V and J ends, which lost 3 bases and 4 bases, there was a span of 9 bases. Assay used: immunoSEQ multiplex PCR; TCRdb lists only in-frame clones, some missing. The sample yields more than 95,000 clones, 90% to 95% seen once. The source of this sequence is a female donor with multiple sclerosis, enrolled in a pregnancy study. The chain carries TRBV4-1 and TRBJ1-1; D not resolved. The sample was peripheral blood, taken after pregnancy. This CDR3 is CASSQVGITEAFF. CDR3 sequence (DNA): TGCGCCAGCAGCCAGGTCGGGATCACTGAAGCTTTCTTT.